These 32 T cell receptor beta chains were sequenced from one sample in a study of T cell responses to AZD1222 COVID-19 vaccine (dated by TCRdb to the early 2020s). Libraries were built with the immunoSEQ multiplex PCR assay. Here the immuneACCESS table is served through TCRdb, limited to in-frame sequences with V and J called. Missing clones are a known gap in these copies; in checked studies unresolved V genes cover under half, and the rest lacks a known reason. The sample records just under 90,000 clones, 88% of which are singletons. The ten largest clonotypes hold 4.5% to 6% of the sample. The sample's time point, from its label and the paper: baseline before first vaccination. The input for sequencing was peripheral blood, taken on day 0 of AZD1222 vaccination. The receptors were sampled from an adult in good health.

This clone was observed once. The V gene is TRBV5-1, the J gene TRBJ1-1; 7 bases line up with TRBD1. The CDR3 has 16 residues. V was clipped by 5 bases and J by 4 bases; unmatched bases: 14. Germline V gene data show CDR1 as SGHRS and CDR2 as YFSETQ. CDR3 DNA: TGCGCCAGCAGTCGTCAACAGGGGCAACCGGGCACTGAAGCTTTCTTT. Its protein product is CASSRQQGQPGTEAFF.

The gene calls are TRBV7-3 and TRBJ2-1, with D tentatively TRBD1 (6 bases). V was pared by 5 bases and J by 8 bases, with 28 bases between. The germline V gene has CDR1 SGHTA and CDR2 FQGTGA. The CDR3 extends over 18 amino acids. Written as DNA, the CDR3 is TGTGCCAGCAGCCTCAGGGTTGGACCGGGATCCCCAGGGGATGAGCAGTTCTTC. It yields the protein CASSLRVGPGSPGDEQFF.

V is TRBV7-2 and J is TRBJ1-1, with D possibly matching TRBD1 (6 bases). The CDR3 runs 14 residues. CDR1 is SGHTA, CDR2 FQGNSA, per germline. V dropped 3 bases and J dropped 5 bases, with 13 bases sitting between them. The CDR3 DNA reads as TGTGCCAGCAGCTTCACAGGGCCGGGGACTGAAGCTTTCTTT. Protein: CASSFTGPGTEAFF.

The chain couples TRBV7-9 to TRBJ2-1; TRBD1 matches 8 bases. The V and J ends lost 5 bases and 8 bases, in that order; junction bases with no gene match: 8. The CDR3 is 14 residues long. Germline V gene lookup returns CDR1 SEHNR and CDR2 FQNEAQ (reference sequence). CDR3 sequence: CASSRTGPRDEQFF. The CDR3 DNA reads as TGTGCCAGCAGCCGGACAGGGCCCCGGGATGAGCAGTTCTTC.

The chain couples TRBV19 to TRBJ1-1, with 12 bases aligning to TRBD1. This CDR3 is 14 amino acids long. Germline lookup yields CDR1 LNHDA and CDR2 SQIVND (reference sequence). Trimming cost V 7 bases and J 4 bases; bases outside gene matches: 4. The CDR3 is CASNPGQGATEAFF. CDR3 coding DNA: TGTGCCAGTAACCCGGGACAGGGGGCCACTGAAGCTTTCTTT. The entire variable domain, with the rest obtained from reference TRBV19 and TRBJ1-1, is as follows: DGGITQSPKYLFRKEGQNVTLSCEQNLNHDAMYWYRQDPGQGLRLIYYSQIVNDFQKGDIAEGYSVSREKKESFPLTVTSAQKNPTAFYLCASNPGQGATEAFFGQGTRLTVV.

The V and J genes are TRBV5-1 and TRBJ1-2; TRBD1 matches at 9 bases. Trimming at V came to 0 bases and at J to 6 bases, leaving 3 bases not matched to a gene. The CDR3 totals 14 residues. Germline V gene lookup returns CDR1 SGHRS and CDR2 YFSETQ. The CDR3 DNA reads TGCGCCAGCAGCTTGGCGGGACAGGGCCATGGCTACACCTTC. This sequence encodes CASSLAGQGHGYTF.

The chain carries TRBV2 and TRBJ2-7, with 10 bases fitting TRBD1. The CDR3 loop spans 15 amino acids. The ends lost 6 bases at V and 6 bases at J; junction bases unmatched: 11. The V gene's germline CDR1 is SNHLY and CDR2 FYNNEI. CDR3 amino acids: CASRKGRDRGVEQYF. In DNA, the CDR3 is TGTGCCAGCAGGAAAGGACGGGACAGGGGCGTCGAGCAGTACTTC.

The chain carries TRBV5-4 and TRBJ2-7; no clear D gene. Germline values: CDR1 SGHNT, CDR2 YYREEE (reference sequence). V lost 1 base, J lost 7 bases, and 15 bases lay in between. This CDR3 has 14 amino acids. The CDR3 is CASSLSSSVSEQYF. The DNA of the CDR3 is TGTGCCAGCAGCTTGAGTAGCTCCGTTTCTGAGCAGTACTTC.

This chain uses TRBV28 with TRBJ2-3; TRBD1 is a possible D gene (6 bases). The germline V gene encodes CDR1 MDHEN and CDR2 SYDVKM. Trimming shortened V by 3 bases and J by 6 bases, and 10 bases separated the two germline ends. CDR3 length equals 13 residues. DNA of the CDR3: TGTGCCAGCAGTTTGGGGGCCTTGGATACGCAGTATTTT. Translation gives CASSLGALDTQYF.

V is TRBV6-5 and J is TRBJ2-3; no firm D call. Trimming pared 0 bases from V and 3 bases from J, leaving 10 bases between. The CDR3 is 15 amino acids. Germline values: CDR1 MNHEY, CDR2 SVGAGI. The DNA for the CDR3 is TGTGCCAGCAGTTACTCCAATGTTGGGACAGATACGCAGTATTTT. As protein: CASSYSNVGTDTQYF.

The chain couples TRBV18 to TRBJ1-1, with 9 bases identical to TRBD1. From germline, CDR1 is KGHSH and CDR2 LQKENI. V gave up 3 bases and J gave up 0 bases; unmatched junction bases: 2. The CDR3 length is 15 residues. CDR3 region: CASSPGQGMNTEAFF. DNA for the CDR3: TGTGCCAGCTCACCGGGACAGGGTATGAACACTGAAGCTTTCTTT.

V usage is TRBV19 and J usage is TRBJ1-1; the D is unclear. Looked up from germline, CDR1 is LNHDA and CDR2 is SQIVND (reference sequence). This CDR3 contains 15 residues. Trimming left V 10 bases short and J 0 bases short, with 18 bases between. The CDR3 sequence is CATKGGRRVNTEAFF. The CDR3 DNA reads as TGTGCCACTAAGGGAGGGAGAAGGGTGAACACTGAAGCTTTCTTT.

The V and J genes are TRBV27 and TRBJ1-5, with 7 bases lining up with TRBD1. Germline V lookup: CDR1 MNHEY, CDR2 SMNVEV (reference sequence). Germline trimming cut 3 bases from V and 7 bases from J; bases unmatched to any gene: 6. This CDR3 has 14 amino acids. CDR3 residues: CASSLRQGLQPQHF. The DNA of the CDR3 is TGTGCCAGCAGTTTGAGACAGGGACTACAGCCCCAGCATTTT.

V usage is TRBV28 and J usage is TRBJ2-5, with 7 bases aligning to TRBD2. With 5 bases clipped from V and 5 bases from J, the junction kept 11 bases outside the gene matches. The CDR3 contains 15 residues. CDR1 and CDR2 (germline): MDHEN, SYDVKM. Here the CDR3 DNA reads TGTGCCAGCAGTCCCCCGCCACTAGCGAGGGAGACCCAGTACTTC. Amino acid sequence: CASSPPPLARETQYF. Based on the CDR3 plus reference TRBV28 and TRBJ2-5, the full variable domain is DVKVTQSSRYLVKRTGEKVFLECVQDMDHENMFWYRQDPGLGLRLIYFSYDVKMKEKGDIPEGYSVSREKKERFSLILESASTNQTSMYLCASSPPPLARETQYFGPGTRLLVL.

This chain joins TRBV4-1 and TRBJ2-1; D may be TRBD2 (5 bases). From germline, CDR1 is MGHRA and CDR2 YSYEKL. The CDR3 spans 15 residues. Trimming removed 4 bases from V and 3 bases from J, with 13 bases in between. CDR3 in DNA: TGCGCCAGCAGCCTGGGGAGCGCCGTCTACAATGAGCAGTTCTTC. Its protein product is CASSLGSAVYNEQFF.

The V call is TRBV10-3, the J call TRBJ2-3; 9 nucleotides agree with TRBD1. Germline V gene data show CDR1 as ENHRY and CDR2 as SYGVKD. This CDR3 has 16 amino acids. Trimming cost V 0 bases and J 4 bases; bases outside gene matches: 5. The CDR3 is CAISESTGGTADTQYF. Written as DNA, the CDR3 is TGTGCCATCAGTGAGTCGACAGGGGGAACGGCAGATACGCAGTATTTT.

The CDR3 reads CASSRDGTGEQYF. The CDR3 DNA reads as TGTGCCAGCAGCAGAGACGGGACTGGCGAGCAGTACTTC. This chain connects TRBV21-1 to TRBJ2-7; the DNA was not used to check the table's D call, TRBD2. TRBV21-1 is reported as a pseudogene. The CDR3 consists of 13 residues.

The rearrangement joins TRBV7-2 to TRBJ2-3, with D possibly matching TRBD2 (5 bases). V lost 2 bases to trimming and J lost 4 bases, with 13 bases between them. Looked up from germline, CDR1 is SGHTA and CDR2 is FQGNSA. The CDR3 has 15 amino acids. The CDR3 spells CASSLSGLIPDTQYF. CDR3 in DNA: TGTGCCAGCAGCTTAAGCGGACTTATCCCAGATACGCAGTATTTT.

The rearrangement joins TRBV7-8 to TRBJ1-2; possible D gene TRBD1, 6 bases. V shed 4 bases and J shed 6 bases, with 12 bases lying between them. The CDR3 has 13 amino acids. The V gene's germline CDR1 is SGHVS and CDR2 FQNEAQ. The CDR3 spells CASSSQGRDGYTF. The CDR3 region has the DNA TGTGCCAGCAGCTCGCAGGGGAGAGATGGCTACACCTTC.

The gene calls are TRBV20-1 and TRBJ1-2; D is ambiguous. Trimming shortened V by 1 base and J by 11 bases, and 5 bases separated the two germline ends. Germline V gene sequence: CDR1 DFQATT, CDR2 SNEGSKA (reference sequence). The CDR3 extends over 9 amino acids. In DNA form, the CDR3 reads TGCAGTGCTAGAGGAAGTTACACCTTC. Translating gives CSARGSYTF.

The V and J genes are TRBV6-1 and TRBJ2-7, with 7 nucleotides matching TRBD1. Per germline, CDR1 MNHNS and CDR2 SASEGT. The junction had 4 bases not matched to a gene; V was cut back by 2 bases and J by 3 bases. The CDR3 totals 14 residues. In nucleotides, the CDR3 is TGTGCCAGCAGTGAATGGACAGGAAACTACGAGCAGTACTTC. This sequence encodes CASSEWTGNYEQYF.

In DNA form, the CDR3 reads TGTGCCAGCAGTTCAGGGGCGCTAGCCCTATTGGGTGGCTACACCTTC. It specifies CASSSGALALLGGYTF. The V and J genes are TRBV28 and TRBJ1-2; TRBD1 might be the D (6 bases). The CDR3 is made up of 16 amino acids. V lost 4 bases, J lost 7 bases, and 22 bases lay in between. Germline CDR1 MDHEN, CDR2 SYDVKM.

V gene TRBV25-1 combines with J gene TRBJ2-5; possible D gene TRBD2, 5 bases. Trimming cost V 1 base and J 2 bases, with 17 bases left between them. CDR1 is MGHDK and CDR2 is SYGVNS in the germline V gene. The CDR3 totals 17 residues. CDR3 loop: CASSESTLRALQETQYF. The CDR3 coding sequence is TGTGCCAGCAGTGAATCAACATTGCGGGCCTTACAAGAGACCCAGTACTTC.

The chain has TRBV19 and TRBJ2-7; D might be TRBD1 (5 bases). The V gene's germline CDR1 is LNHDA and CDR2 SQIVND (reference sequence). With 4 bases removed from V and 2 bases from J, the gap between germline ends came to 9 bases. This CDR3 has 13 residues. This chain's CDR3 is CASSTDRAYEQYF. CDR3 bases: TGTGCCAGTAGTACAGACAGAGCCTACGAGCAGTACTTC.

This rearrangement joins TRBV21-1 to TRBJ2-4. TRBV21-1 is annotated as a pseudogene. The CDR3 has 18 amino acids. CDR3: CASSKWQAQGSWNDIQYF. The CDR3 DNA sequence: TGTGCCAGCAGCAAGTGGCAGGCTCAAGGGTCATGGAATGACATTCAGTACTTC.

This chain links TRBV5-8 with TRBJ1-4; D uncertain. CDR3 length: 14 amino acids. Germline CDR1 reads SGHTS; CDR2 reads YDEGEE. V dropped 8 bases and J dropped 7 bases, with 18 bases sitting between them. In DNA form, the CDR3 reads TGTGCCAGGGCCCGGGGAAGGGAACCTGAAAAACTGTTTTTT. It codes for CARARGREPEKLFF.

This clone was detected once. This chain joins TRBV4-3 and TRBJ2-3; 8 nucleotides agree with TRBD2. The length of the CDR3 is 16 residues. Germline trimming cut 1 base from V and 2 bases from J; bases unmatched to any gene: 5. Germline V gene data show CDR1 as LGHNA and CDR2 as YSLEER. CDR3 DNA: TGCGCCAGCAGCCAAGGGGTAGCGGGATCCACAGATACGCAGTATTTT. It encodes CASSQGVAGSTDTQYF.

The V gene is TRBV6-1, the J gene TRBJ1-2; unclear D gene. The length of the CDR3 is 15 residues. Germline V gene data show CDR1 as MNHNS and CDR2 as SASEGT. Trimming left V 1 base short and J 1 base short, with 10 bases between. The CDR3 DNA reads TGTGCCAGCAGTGAAGGGGTGGGAAATAACTATGGCTACACCTTC. It translates to CASSEGVGNNYGYTF.

V is TRBV28 and J is TRBJ1-5; tentatively, D is TRBD1 (5 bases). Germline loops: CDR1 MDHEN, CDR2 SYDVKM. The CDR3 contains 13 residues. Trimming took 6 bases from V and 4 from J, leaving 10 bases between them. The CDR3 region is CASRDGGNQPQHF. The CDR3 DNA is TGTGCCAGCAGAGACGGGGGAAATCAGCCCCAGCATTTT.

This chain uses TRBV18 with TRBJ2-7; 7 bases align to TRBD1. Germline CDR1 reads KGHSH; CDR2 reads LQKENI. The length of the CDR3 is 12 residues. Trimming at V came to 6 bases and at J to 7 bases, leaving 6 bases not matched to a gene. CDR3: CASSPGQAEQYF. The CDR3 DNA follows: TGTGCCAGCTCGCCCGGACAGGCTGAGCAGTACTTC.

This chain uses TRBV19 with TRBJ2-2; maybe TRBD2 (5 bases). This CDR3 contains 16 residues. Trimming pared 3 bases from V and 1 base from J, leaving 12 bases between. Germline CDR1 LNHDA, CDR2 SQIVND (reference sequence). CDR3 DNA sequence: TGTGCCAGTAGTATTAGCGAAGGCCTGAACACCGGGGAGCTGTTTTTT. Its protein is CASSISEGLNTGELFF.

This clone was observed once. The V call is TRBV7-9, the J call TRBJ1-2; possible D gene TRBD1, 5 bases. The CDR3 totals 14 residues. V dropped 6 bases and J dropped 3 bases, with 14 bases sitting between them. The germline gives CDR1 SEHNR, CDR2 FQNEAQ (reference sequence). The CDR3 DNA is TGTGCCAGCAGTAACAAGGCAGGGTACTATGGCTACACCTTC. Translation gives CASSNKAGYYGYTF.